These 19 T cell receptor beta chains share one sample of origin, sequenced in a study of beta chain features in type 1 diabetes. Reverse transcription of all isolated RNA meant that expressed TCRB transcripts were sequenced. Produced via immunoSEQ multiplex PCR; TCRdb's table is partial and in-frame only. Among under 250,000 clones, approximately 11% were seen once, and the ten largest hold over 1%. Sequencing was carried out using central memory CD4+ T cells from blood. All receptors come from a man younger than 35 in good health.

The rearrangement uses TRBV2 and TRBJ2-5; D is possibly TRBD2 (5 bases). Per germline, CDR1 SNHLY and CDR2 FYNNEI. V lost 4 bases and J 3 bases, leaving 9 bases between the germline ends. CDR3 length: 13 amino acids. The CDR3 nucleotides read TGTGCCAGCAGTGTGTTGGGAGAAGAGACCCAGTACTTC. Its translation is CASSVLGEETQYF. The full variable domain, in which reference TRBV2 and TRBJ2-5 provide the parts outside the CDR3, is EPEVTQTPSHQVTQMGQEVILRCVPISNHLYFYWYRQILGQKVEFLVSFYNNEISEKSEIFDDQFSVERPDGSNFTLKIRSTKLEDSAMYFCASSVLGEETQYFGPGTRLLVL.

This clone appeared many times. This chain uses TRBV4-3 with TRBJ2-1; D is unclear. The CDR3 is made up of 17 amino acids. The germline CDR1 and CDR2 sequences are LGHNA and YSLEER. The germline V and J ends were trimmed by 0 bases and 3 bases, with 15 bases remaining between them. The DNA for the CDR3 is TGCGCCAGCAGCCAAGAGCCTAAGGGCACAAGCTACAATGAGCAGTTCTTC. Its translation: CASSQEPKGTSYNEQFF.

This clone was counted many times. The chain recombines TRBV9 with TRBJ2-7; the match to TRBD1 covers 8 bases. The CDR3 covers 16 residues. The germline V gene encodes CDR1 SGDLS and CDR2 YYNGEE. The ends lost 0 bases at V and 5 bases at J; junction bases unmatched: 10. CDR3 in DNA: TGTGCCAGCAGCGTAGGACTGAGTACAGGGGGAAACGAGCAGTACTTC. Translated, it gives CASSVGLSTGGNEQYF. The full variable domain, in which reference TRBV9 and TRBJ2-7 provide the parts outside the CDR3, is DSGVTQTPKHLITATGQRVTLRCSPRSGDLSVYWYQQSLDQGLQFLIQYYNGEERAKGNILERFSAQQFPDLHSELNLSSLELGDSALYFCASSVGLSTGGNEQYFGPGTRLTVT.

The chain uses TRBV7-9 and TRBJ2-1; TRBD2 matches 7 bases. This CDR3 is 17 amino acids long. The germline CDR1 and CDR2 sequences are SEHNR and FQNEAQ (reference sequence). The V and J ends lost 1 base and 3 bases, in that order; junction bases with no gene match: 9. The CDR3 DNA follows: TGTGCCAGCAGCTTAGTTATACGGGAGGCAGGCTACAATGAGCAGTTCTTC. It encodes CASSLVIREAGYNEQFF.

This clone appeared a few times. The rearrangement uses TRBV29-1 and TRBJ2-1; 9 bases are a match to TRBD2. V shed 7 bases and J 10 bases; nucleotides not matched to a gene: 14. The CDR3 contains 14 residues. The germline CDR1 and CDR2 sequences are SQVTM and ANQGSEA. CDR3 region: CSASPSGEVREQFF. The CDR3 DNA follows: TGCAGCGCCTCCCCTAGCGGGGAGGTCAGAGAGCAGTTCTTC.

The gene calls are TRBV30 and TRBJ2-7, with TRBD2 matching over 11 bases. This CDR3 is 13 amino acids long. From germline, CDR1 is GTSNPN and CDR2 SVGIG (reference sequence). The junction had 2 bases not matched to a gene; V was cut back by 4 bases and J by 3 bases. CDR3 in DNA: TGTGCCTGGACCGGGACTAGCGGCTACGAGCAGTACTTC. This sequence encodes CAWTGTSGYEQYF.

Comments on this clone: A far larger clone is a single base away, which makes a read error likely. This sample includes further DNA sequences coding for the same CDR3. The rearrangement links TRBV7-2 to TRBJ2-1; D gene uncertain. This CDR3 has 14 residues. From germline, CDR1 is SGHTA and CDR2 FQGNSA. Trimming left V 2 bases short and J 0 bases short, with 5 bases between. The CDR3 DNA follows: TGTGCCAGCAGCTTAAGGAGCTCCTACAATGAGCAGTTCTTC. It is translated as CASSLRSSYNEQFF.

CDR3 amino acids: CASSQSRGRSYNEQFF. In DNA, the CDR3 is TGCGCCAGCAGTCAATCGCGCGGGAGGTCCTACAATGAGCAGTTCTTC. The chain is built from TRBV23-1 and TRBJ2-1; 8 bases are a match to TRBD2. TRBV23-1 is flagged as an ORF with uncertain function. Germline trimming cut 0 bases from V and 1 base from J; bases unmatched to any gene: 2. CDR3 length: 16 amino acids.

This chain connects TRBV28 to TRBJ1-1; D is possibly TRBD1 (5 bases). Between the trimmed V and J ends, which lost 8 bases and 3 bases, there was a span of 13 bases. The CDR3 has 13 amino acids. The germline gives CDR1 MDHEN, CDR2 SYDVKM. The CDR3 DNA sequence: TGTGCCAGCGGGGGTCTTCAGTACACTGAAGCTTTCTTT. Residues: CASGGLQYTEAFF.

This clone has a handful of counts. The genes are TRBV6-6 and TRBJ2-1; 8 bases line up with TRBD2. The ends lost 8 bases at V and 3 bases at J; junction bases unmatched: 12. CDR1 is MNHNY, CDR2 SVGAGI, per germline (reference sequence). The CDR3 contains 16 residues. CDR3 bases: TGTGCCAGCGCCTCTGCCGGGACTAGACTCTACAATGAGCAGTTCTTC. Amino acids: CASASAGTRLYNEQFF.

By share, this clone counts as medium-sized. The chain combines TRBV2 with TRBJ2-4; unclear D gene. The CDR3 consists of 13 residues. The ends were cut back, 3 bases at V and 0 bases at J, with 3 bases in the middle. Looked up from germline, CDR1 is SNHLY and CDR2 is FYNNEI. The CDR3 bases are TGTGCCAGCAGTGATGAAGCCAAAAACATTCAGTACTTC. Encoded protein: CASSDEAKNIQYF.

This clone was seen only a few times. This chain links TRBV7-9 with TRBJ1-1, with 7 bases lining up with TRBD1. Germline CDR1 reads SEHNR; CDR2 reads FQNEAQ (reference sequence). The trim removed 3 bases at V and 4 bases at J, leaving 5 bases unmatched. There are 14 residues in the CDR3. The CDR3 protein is CASSFVAGGTEAFF. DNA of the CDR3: TGTGCCAGCAGCTTTGTCGCAGGGGGCACTGAAGCTTTCTTT.

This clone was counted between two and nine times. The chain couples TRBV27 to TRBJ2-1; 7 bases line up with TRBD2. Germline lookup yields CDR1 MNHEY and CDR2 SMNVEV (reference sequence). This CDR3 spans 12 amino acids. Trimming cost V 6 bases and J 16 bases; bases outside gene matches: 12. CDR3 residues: CASRSSGPNDFF. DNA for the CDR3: TGTGCCAGCAGATCTAGCGGTCCGAACGATTTCTTC.

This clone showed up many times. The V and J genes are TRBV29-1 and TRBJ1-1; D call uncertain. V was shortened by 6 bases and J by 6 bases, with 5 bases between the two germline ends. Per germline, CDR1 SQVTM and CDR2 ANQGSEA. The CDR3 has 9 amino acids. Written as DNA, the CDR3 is TGCAGCGTGGGTCCTGAAGCTTTCTTT. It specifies CSVGPEAFF. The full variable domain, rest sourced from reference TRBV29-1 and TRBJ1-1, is SAVISQKPSRDICQRGTSLTIQCQVDSQVTMMFWYRQQPGQSLTLIATANQGSEATYESGFVIDKFPISRPNLTFSTLTVSNMSPEDSSIYLCSVGPEAFFGQGTRLTVV.

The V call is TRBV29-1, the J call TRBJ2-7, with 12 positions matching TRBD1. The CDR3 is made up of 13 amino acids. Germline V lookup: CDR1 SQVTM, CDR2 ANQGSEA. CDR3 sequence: CRGGDRGPYEQYF. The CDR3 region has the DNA TGCCGCGGTGGGGACAGGGGGCCCTACGAGCAGTACTTC.

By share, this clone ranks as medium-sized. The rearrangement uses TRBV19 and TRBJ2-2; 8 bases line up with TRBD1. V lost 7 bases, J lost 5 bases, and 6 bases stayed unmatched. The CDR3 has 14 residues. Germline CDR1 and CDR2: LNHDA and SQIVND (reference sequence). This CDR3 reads CASIDRGGTGELFF. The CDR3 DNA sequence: TGTGCCAGTATCGACAGGGGAGGTACCGGGGAGCTGTTTTTT. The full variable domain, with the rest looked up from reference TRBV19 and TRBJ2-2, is DGGITQSPKYLFRKEGQNVTLSCEQNLNHDAMYWYRQDPGQGLRLIYYSQIVNDFQKGDIAEGYSVSREKKESFPLTVTSAQKNPTAFYLCASIDRGGTGELFFGEGSRLTVL.

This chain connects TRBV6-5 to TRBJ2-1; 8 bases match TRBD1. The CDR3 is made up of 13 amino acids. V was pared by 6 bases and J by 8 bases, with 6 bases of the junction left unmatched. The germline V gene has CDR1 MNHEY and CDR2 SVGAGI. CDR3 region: CASSQTGVDEQFF. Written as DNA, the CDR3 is TGTGCCAGCAGCCAGACAGGGGTCGATGAGCAGTTCTTC.

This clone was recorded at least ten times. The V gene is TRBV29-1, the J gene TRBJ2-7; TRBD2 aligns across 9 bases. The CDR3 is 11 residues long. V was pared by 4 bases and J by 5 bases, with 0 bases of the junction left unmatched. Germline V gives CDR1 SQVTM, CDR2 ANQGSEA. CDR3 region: CSVGTSDEQYF. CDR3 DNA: TGCAGCGTTGGGACTAGCGACGAGCAGTACTTC.

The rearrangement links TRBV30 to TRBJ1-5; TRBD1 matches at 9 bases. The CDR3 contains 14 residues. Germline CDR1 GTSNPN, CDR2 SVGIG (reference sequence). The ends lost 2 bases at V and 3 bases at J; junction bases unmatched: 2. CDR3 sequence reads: CAWSRTGDNQPQHF. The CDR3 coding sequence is TGTGCCTGGAGTAGGACAGGGGACAATCAGCCCCAGCATTTT. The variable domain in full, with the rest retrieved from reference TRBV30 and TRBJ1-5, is SQTIHQWPATLVQPVGSPLSLECTVEGTSNPNLYWYRQAAGRGLQLLFYSVGIGQISSEVPQNLSASRPQDRQFILSSKKLLLSDSGFYLCAWSRTGDNQPQHFGDGTRLSIL.